This record covers a single TCR beta chain. Its target is unknown. The data are from a study of T cell responses to AZD1222 COVID-19 vaccine. Study background: Whether given at about 4 or about 12 weeks, second doses were pooled. Study-wide findings and caveats: White British ancestry dominated among donors, who included more females, and clonal diversity was possibly underestimated.

TCRdb's table, derived via immunoSEQ multiplex PCR, lists solely in-frame clones and lacks some. Of 120,000 or so clones listed, over 80% are singletons. Trimming removed 1 base from V and 3 bases from J; junction bases left unmatched: 3. Germline V gene sequence: CDR1 SGHNT, CDR2 YENEEA. The CDR3 sequence is 15 residues long. The sample consisted of peripheral blood, taken on day 0 of AZD1222 vaccination. The chain recombines TRBV11-3 with TRBJ2-1; TRBD2 matches at 7 bases. The clonotype was recovered from an adult in good health. CDR3 protein: CASSLGASGYNEQFF. The CDR3, as DNA: TGTGCCAGCAGCTTAGGGGCTAGCGGCTACAATGAGCAGTTCTTC.